The present entry profiles one T cell receptor beta chain with its context. What it binds is not known. TCR beta rearrangements were amplified from peripheral blood genomic DNA. TRB rearrangements spanning V, D and J were amplified using mixed TRB-A/B primers. TCRdb analysed the multiplex PCR reads with MiXCR anew, one entry per CDR3 protein. The data contain several thousand distinct CDR3 sequences, 35% to 45% of them singletons. The data derive from a study of T cell repertoires in aging, cancer and after chemotherapy. Study-wide context: Six age groups, ranging from 30 or younger to 70 or older, included the donors. Study-wide results and caveats: Rebound thymic output was suggested by rising median generation probability during chemotherapy in each cancer cohort. Age-matched healthy donors had significantly more diverse, less clonal blood TCR repertoires than untreated cancer patients. Healthy donors lost TCR diversity with age mainly through richness, cancer patients through richness and evenness.

Germline-derived CDR1 and CDR2 are LNHNV and YYDKDF (reference sequence). Trimming removed 1 base at V and 3 bases at J, with 14 bases between. The CDR3 totals 16 residues. Sequenced sample: blood. The chain uses TRBV15 and TRBJ2-3; D tentatively reads TRBD1 or TRBD2 (5 bases each). The sequence was obtained from a human donor with a blood cancer. The CDR3 region has the DNA TGTGCCACCAGCAGAGCCGGGACCGTGCGAACAGATACGCAGTATTTT. Translated: CATSRAGTVRTDTQYF.